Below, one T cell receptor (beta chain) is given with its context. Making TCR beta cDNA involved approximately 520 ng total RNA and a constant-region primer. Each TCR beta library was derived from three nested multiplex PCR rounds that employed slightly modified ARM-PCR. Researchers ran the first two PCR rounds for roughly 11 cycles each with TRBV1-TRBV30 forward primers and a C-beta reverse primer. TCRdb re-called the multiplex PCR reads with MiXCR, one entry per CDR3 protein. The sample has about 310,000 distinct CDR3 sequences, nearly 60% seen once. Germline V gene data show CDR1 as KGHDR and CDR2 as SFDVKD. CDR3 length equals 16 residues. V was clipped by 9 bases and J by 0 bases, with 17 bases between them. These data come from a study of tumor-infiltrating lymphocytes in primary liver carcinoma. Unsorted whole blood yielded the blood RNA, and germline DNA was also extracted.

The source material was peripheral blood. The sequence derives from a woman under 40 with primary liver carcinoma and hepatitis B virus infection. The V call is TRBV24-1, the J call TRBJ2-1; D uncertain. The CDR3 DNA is TGTGCCACCCGCCCCTCCTGCGTTACCTCCTACAATGAGCAGTTCTTC. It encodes CATRPSCVTSYNEQFF.